These 32 T cell receptor beta chains were sequenced from one sample in a study of early T cells in non-severe SARS-CoV-2 infection. TCRdb recomputed calls from the 5' RACE reads with MiXCR, one row per CDR3 protein. The top ten hold around 13% of the sample, which has around 27,000 distinct CDR3 sequences, 9% to 10% seen once. Sequenced input: whole blood. Receptors originate from an adult who was a healthcare worker with PCR-confirmed SARS-CoV-2 infection or an uninfected control (not recorded which).

The chain recombines TRBV4-2 with TRBJ1-1; unclear D gene. Trimming left V 1 base short and J 4 bases short, with 1 base between. The CDR3 totals 11 residues. The germline CDR1 and CDR2 sequences are LGHNA and YNFKEQ. The CDR3 loop is CASSQGTEAFF. CDR3 bases: TGTGCCAGCAGCCAAGGCACTGAAGCTTTCTTT.

This clonotype was seen a handful of times. The gene calls are TRBV7-9 and TRBJ1-5, with D possibly matching TRBD1 (5 bases). From germline, CDR1 is SEHNR and CDR2 FQNEAQ (reference sequence). The CDR3 contains 14 residues. The ends were cut back, 5 bases at V and 1 base at J, with 9 bases in the middle. The CDR3 bases are TGTGCCAGCAGCGGGACGGCAAGCAATCAGCCCCAGCATTTT. Translation gives CASSGTASNQPQHF.

This clonotype was seen repeatedly, ten times or more. CDR3 bases: TGTGCCAGCTCGCAGGGGAACCAAGAGACCCAGTACTTC. The encoded protein is CASSQGNQETQYF. The genes are TRBV18 and TRBJ2-5; tentatively, D is TRBD1 (6 bases). This CDR3 spans 13 amino acids. The germline gives CDR1 KGHSH, CDR2 LQKENI. Trimming shortened V by 6 bases and J by 0 bases, and 8 bases separated the two germline ends.

This sequence joins TRBV12-3 or TRBV12-4 and TRBJ1-4; tentatively, D is TRBD1 (5 bases). This CDR3 has 14 residues. Trimming stripped 5 bases from V and 10 bases from J, with 17 bases between. The CDR3 spells CASSPTGLGVKLFF. CDR3 nucleotide sequence: TGTGCCAGCAGTCCGACGGGGCTTGGGGTAAAACTGTTTTTT.

Many counts were recorded for this clonotype. The rearrangement links TRBV7-2 to TRBJ2-5; no clear D. V was clipped by 2 bases and J by 0 bases, with 19 bases between them. CDR3 length equals 18 residues. The V gene's germline CDR1 is SGHTA and CDR2 FQGNSA. CDR3 sequence reads: CASSLTQILAADQETQYF. The DNA of the CDR3 is TGTGCCAGCAGCTTAACCCAGATACTCGCGGCAGACCAAGAGACCCAGTACTTC.

Relative to its sample, this clonotype is medium-sized (0.01 to 0.1%). The chain employs TRBV6-2 or TRBV6-3 and TRBJ2-3, with no clear D. This CDR3 comprises 13 residues. V was trimmed by 6 bases and J by 0 bases, leaving 7 bases between them. The germline CDR1 and CDR2 sequences are MNHEY and SVGEGT. The CDR3 nucleotides read TGTGCCAGCAGGGGGTCTAGCACAGATACGCAGTATTTT. This encodes CASRGSSTDTQYF.

The chain links TRBV7-9 to TRBJ2-7; D may be TRBD1 (6 bases). V lost 6 bases to trimming and J lost 0 bases, with 12 bases between them. This CDR3 comprises 14 residues. CDR1 is SEHNR, CDR2 FQNEAQ, per germline (reference sequence). CDR3 protein: CASSGTKSSYEQYF. CDR3 bases: TGTGCCAGCAGTGGGACAAAAAGCTCCTACGAGCAGTACTTC.

This clonotype has at least ten counts. The chain combines TRBV4-3 with TRBJ2-3, with D unresolved. CDR1 and CDR2 (germline): LGHNA, YSLEER. CDR3 size: 13 residues. V was cut by 4 bases and J by 4 bases, with 9 bases left in between. The CDR3 sequence: CASSLNLADTQYF. The CDR3, as DNA: TGCGCCAGCAGCCTTAACCTAGCAGATACGCAGTATTTT.

The sample holds many counts of this clonotype. The genes are TRBV7-2 and TRBJ2-1; no clear D gene. Trimming removed 5 bases at V and 6 bases at J, with 17 bases between. Per the germline V gene, CDR1 is SGHTA and CDR2 is FQGNSA. This CDR3 contains 15 residues. The CDR3 protein is CASSLGGVGVNEQFF. In DNA, the CDR3 is TGTGCCAGCAGCCTGGGTGGGGTTGGGGTCAATGAGCAGTTCTTC.

The chain recombines TRBV27 with TRBJ2-7; the D is unclear. This CDR3 is 16 amino acids long. Per the germline V gene, CDR1 is MNHEY and CDR2 is SMNVEV (reference sequence). V was clipped by 6 bases and J by 2 bases, with 20 bases between them. CDR3 residues: CASSLVVGPGTYEQYF. As DNA, the CDR3 is TGTGCCAGCAGCCTAGTTGTTGGTCCAGGTACCTACGAGCAGTACTTC.

This chain connects TRBV20-1 to TRBJ1-2; D might be TRBD1 (6 bases). With 6 bases removed from V and 4 bases from J, the gap between germline ends came to 27 bases. Germline CDR1 DFQATT, CDR2 SNEGSKA (reference sequence). The CDR3 covers 17 residues. CDR3 DNA: TGCAGTGCCTACCCACCTCCATACAGGGAAGCGGCCTATGGCTACACCTTC. Translation: CSAYPPPYREAAYGYTF.

Many counts were recorded for this clonotype. The V call is TRBV9, the J call TRBJ2-4; TRBD2 matches at 13 bases. The J segment lost 0 bases and the V segment lost 1 base, leaving 4 bases of the junction unmatched. The germline V gene has CDR1 SGDLS and CDR2 YYNGEE. The CDR3 is 18 amino acids. The DNA of the CDR3 is TGTGCCAGCAGCGTAACTGGGACTAGCGGGATAGCCAAAAACATTCAGTACTTC. Its protein product is CASSVTGTSGIAKNIQYF.

The chain uses TRBV7-9 and TRBJ1-2; D call uncertain. The length of the CDR3 is 12 residues. V lost 3 bases and J 8 bases, leaving 10 bases between the germline ends. CDR1 SEHNR and CDR2 FQNEAQ come from the germline V gene (reference sequence). The CDR3 region has the DNA TGTGCCAGCAGCTTGGAACTTGGCGGCTACACCTTC. Translating gives CASSLELGGYTF.

This clonotype has ten or more counts. The chain links TRBV29-1 to TRBJ2-7; tentative D call: TRBD1 (6 bases). This CDR3 contains 15 residues. Germline V lookup: CDR1 SQVTM, CDR2 ANQGSEA. Trimming left V 2 bases short and J 1 base short, with 15 bases between. The CDR3 protein is CSVELGDKASYEQYF. DNA for the CDR3: TGCAGCGTTGAACTAGGGGACAAGGCTTCCTACGAGCAGTACTTC.

The chain links TRBV5-6 to TRBJ2-7; no reliable D call. The V gene's germline CDR1 is SGHDT and CDR2 YYEEEE. The CDR3 spans 13 residues. V lost 3 bases and J lost 6, with 13 bases in between. The CDR3 DNA is TGTGCCAGCAGCTCAACAGTAGGTGGCGAGCAGTACTTC. Amino acids: CASSSTVGGEQYF.

This clonotype was counted ten times or more. The chain links TRBV6-2 or TRBV6-3 to TRBJ1-6; no firm D call. This CDR3 region has 13 residues. Germline V lookup: CDR1 MNHEY, CDR2 SVGEGT. Trimming shortened V by 10 bases and J by 8 bases, and 15 bases separated the two germline ends. CDR3 nucleotide sequence: TGTGCCACCACCCGGAGCCACCATTCACCCCTCCACTTT. Protein: CATTRSHHSPLHF.

As DNA, the CDR3 is TGTGCCAGCAGTTACGGGTGGACCTTTTCTTTCAATGAGCAGTTCTTC. Its translation: CASSYGWTFSFNEQFF. The V and J genes are TRBV6-2 or TRBV6-3 and TRBJ2-1, with no clear D. V was cut by 2 bases and J by 6 bases, with 17 bases left in between. Looked up from germline, CDR1 is MNHEY and CDR2 is SVGEGT. The CDR3 extends over 16 amino acids.

Relative to its sample, this clonotype is medium-sized. This chain joins TRBV9 and TRBJ2-5; D remains unclear. The ends were cut back, 2 bases at V and 1 base at J, with 6 bases in the middle. The CDR3 has 13 amino acids. Germline V gene data show CDR1 as SGDLS and CDR2 as YYNGEE. The CDR3 nucleotides are TGTGCCAGCAGCGTTGCCCGCCAAGAGACCCAGTACTTC. Its protein is CASSVARQETQYF.

This clonotype was counted at least ten times. V usage is TRBV30 and J usage is TRBJ2-3; 7 bases fit TRBD1. The J segment lost 7 bases and the V segment lost 3 bases, leaving 10 bases of the junction unmatched. The CDR3 is 14 amino acids. Germline V CDR1 and CDR2: GTSNPN, SVGIG (reference sequence). CDR3 in DNA: TGTGCCTGGAGAGGGACAGTCAGGGGATATACGCAGTATTTT. Its protein product is CAWRGTVRGYTQYF.

This clonotype was detected only a few times. The chain has TRBV5-1 and TRBJ2-7; 7 bases align to TRBD1. The CDR3 is 14 residues long. The germline V gene has CDR1 SGHRS and CDR2 YFSETQ. V shed 3 bases, J shed 1 base, and the junction held 4 bases outside the gene matches. The CDR3 sequence: CASSSTGASYEQYF. The CDR3 DNA reads as TGCGCCAGCAGCTCCACAGGGGCATCCTACGAGCAGTACTTC.

This clonotype appeared many times. The rearrangement links TRBV6-1 to TRBJ2-1; D is ambiguous. Deletions cut 1 base from V and 4 bases from J, with 8 bases between. The CDR3 consists of 14 residues. Looked up from germline, CDR1 is MNHNS and CDR2 is SASEGT. This chain's CDR3 is CASSEGPGYNEQFF. The DNA of the CDR3 is TGTGCCAGCAGTGAAGGTCCCGGATACAATGAGCAGTTCTTC.

The V and J genes are TRBV29-1 and TRBJ2-3, with 10 bases lining up with TRBD1. This CDR3 comprises 12 residues. V lost 6 bases and J lost 4; bases outside the gene matches: 1. The germline V gene encodes CDR1 SQVTM and CDR2 ANQGSEA. As DNA, the CDR3 is TGCAGCGTGGGACAGGGGTCAGATACGCAGTATTTT. It is translated as CSVGQGSDTQYF.

This clonotype occurred many times. This chain links TRBV7-3 with TRBJ2-2; D is uncertain. Germline V gene lookup returns CDR1 SGHTA and CDR2 FQGTGA. The CDR3 loop spans 13 amino acids. V was cut by 4 bases and J by 1 base, with 4 bases left in between. CDR3 protein: CASSSKNTGELFF. CDR3 sequence (DNA): TGTGCCAGCAGCTCCAAGAACACCGGGGAGCTGTTTTTT.

The table lists this clonotype with many counts. The chain employs TRBV5-4 and TRBJ2-7; the match to TRBD1 covers 9 bases. J was trimmed by 3 bases and V by 3 bases; bases with no gene match: 7. The germline CDR1 and CDR2 sequences are SGHNT and YYREEE (reference sequence). This CDR3 is built from 15 residues. CDR3 in amino acids: CASSSPGQGLYEQYF. The CDR3 DNA reads as TGTGCCAGCAGCTCCCCCGGACAGGGGCTCTACGAGCAGTACTTC.

This clonotype occurred many times. The chain uses TRBV9 and TRBJ2-5; D gene unclear. V was cut by 4 bases and J by 2 bases, with 9 bases left in between. CDR1 SGDLS and CDR2 YYNGEE come from the germline V gene. This CDR3 has 13 amino acids. Here the CDR3 DNA reads TGTGCCAGCAGCCTCTCGAGACAAGAGACCCAGTACTTC. As protein: CASSLSRQETQYF.

By proportion, this clonotype is medium-sized. This chain joins TRBV10-3 and TRBJ1-1; the match to TRBD1 covers 10 bases. V shed 6 bases and J 4 bases; nucleotides not matched to a gene: 8. CDR1 is ENHRY and CDR2 is SYGVKD in the germline V gene. This CDR3 has 15 amino acids. The CDR3 sequence is CAIRGQGWKGTEAFF. The CDR3, as DNA: TGTGCCATCAGGGGACAGGGGTGGAAGGGCACTGAAGCTTTCTTT.

The chain has TRBV11-2 and TRBJ2-2; D possibly corresponds to TRBD1 (5 bases). Trimming took 1 base from V and 6 from J, leaving 6 bases between them. This CDR3 is built from 13 residues. Germline CDR1 and CDR2: SGHAT and FQNNGV. The chain's CDR3 is CASSLVGPGELFF. CDR3 DNA sequence: TGTGCCAGCAGCTTAGTGGGGCCCGGGGAGCTGTTTTTT.

This clonotype has at least ten counts. The chain uses TRBV11-2 and TRBJ2-2; 9 bases are shared with TRBD1. From germline, CDR1 is SGHAT and CDR2 FQNNGV. The CDR3 runs to 17 residues. Trimming cost V 5 bases and J 5 bases; bases outside gene matches: 12. CDR3 bases: TGTGCCAGCAGCGTTACCTTCGTGACAGGGGGGACCGGGGAGCTGTTTTTT. This gives the protein CASSVTFVTGGTGELFF.

This clonotype showed up many times. V usage is TRBV6-6 and J usage is TRBJ1-5, with D unresolved. With 6 bases removed from V and 2 bases from J, the gap between germline ends came to 14 bases. The CDR3 spans 15 residues. CDR1 and CDR2 (germline): MNHNY, SVGAGI (reference sequence). In DNA form, the CDR3 reads TGTGCCAGCAGCCCCCAACCCCTGGGCAATCAGCCCCAGCATTTT. It yields the protein CASSPQPLGNQPQHF.

This clonotype was observed many times. The V call is TRBV7-2, the J call TRBJ2-7; 7 bases agree with TRBD1. Germline loops: CDR1 SGHTA, CDR2 FQGNSA. The CDR3 is made up of 14 amino acids. V shed 0 bases and J 4 bases; nucleotides not matched to a gene: 3. CDR3 sequence: CASSLAQGVYEQYF. The CDR3 DNA is TGTGCCAGCAGCTTAGCCCAGGGGGTTTACGAGCAGTACTTC.

Concerning this clonotype itself: Being one base from a much bigger clone, this may be a read error. J is TRBJ2-7 and V is TRBV29-1, with 7 bases lining up with TRBD1. The CDR3 loop spans 13 amino acids. Germline CDR1 is SQVTM and CDR2 is ANQGSEA. With V trimmed by 8 bases and J by 3 bases, 10 bases remained unmatched. The CDR3 sequence: CSLVGNRGYEQYF. The CDR3 DNA reads TGCAGCCTTGTCGGAAACAGGGGCTACGAGCAGTACTTC.

V usage is TRBV25-1 and J usage is TRBJ2-7, with a weak D call TRBD1 (5 bases). Germline V CDR1 and CDR2: MGHDK, SYGVNS. This CDR3 is 17 amino acids long. V shed 2 bases and J shed 2 bases, with 19 bases lying between them. CDR3 nucleotide sequence: TGTGCCAGCAGTGAAGGGAAGGGGTTTAGCAGGGCCTACGAGCAGTACTTC. Translated: CASSEGKGFSRAYEQYF.